A single count supports the clone carrying this TCR beta chain. Germline CDR1 reads SGHTS; CDR2 reads YDEGEE. The V gene lost 8 bases and the J gene lost 2 bases, with 11 bases spanning the gap. This CDR3 has 13 amino acids. Enrolment of Seattle patients took place during active infection, and they were followed longitudinally. The record originates from a study of blood T cell repertoires in COVID-19. In the study overall: Samples of COVID-19 (acute and convalescent) were obtained from the United States, Italy and Spain.

As handled by the study authors: Quantification of nucleated cells was approximated via reference gene primer amplification. Profiling relied on immunoSEQ multiplex PCR, and the TCRdb table lists in-frame clones only, not all of them. V, J and clone size were drawn from that table, and D and trimming were deduced from the DNA. The table includes 220,000 or so clones, 92% detected once. The chain recombines TRBV5-8 with TRBJ1-5, with D tentatively TRBD1 (5 bases). Source material: peripheral blood. The TCR sequence derives from a man in his fifties or sixties with COVID-19, enrolled during active disease. The CDR3 spells CASRGGGNQPQHF. CDR3 DNA: TGTGCCAGTAGGGGCGGCGGCAATCAGCCCCAGCATTTT.